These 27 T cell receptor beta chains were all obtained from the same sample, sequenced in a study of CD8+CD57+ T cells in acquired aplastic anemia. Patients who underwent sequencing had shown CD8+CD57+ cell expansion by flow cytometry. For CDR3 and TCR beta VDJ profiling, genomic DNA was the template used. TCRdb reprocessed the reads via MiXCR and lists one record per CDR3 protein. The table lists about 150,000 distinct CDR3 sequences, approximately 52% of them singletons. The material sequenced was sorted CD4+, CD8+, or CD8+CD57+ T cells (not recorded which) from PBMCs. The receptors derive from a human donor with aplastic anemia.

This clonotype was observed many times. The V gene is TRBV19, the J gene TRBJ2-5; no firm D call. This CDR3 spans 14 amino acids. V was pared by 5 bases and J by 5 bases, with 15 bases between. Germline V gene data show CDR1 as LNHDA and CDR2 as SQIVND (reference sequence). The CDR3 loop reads CASSPSRSLETQYF. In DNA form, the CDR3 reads TGTGCCAGTAGTCCCAGCCGATCGCTGGAGACCCAGTACTTC. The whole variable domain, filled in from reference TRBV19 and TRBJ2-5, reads DGGITQSPKYLFRKEGQNVTLSCEQNLNHDAMYWYRQDPGQGLRLIYYSQIVNDFQKGDIAEGYSVSREKKESFPLTVTSAQKNPTAFYLCASSPSRSLETQYFGPGTRLLVL.

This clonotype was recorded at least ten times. The CDR3: CASSSGRFEAFF. DNA for the CDR3: TGTGCCAGCAGCTCGGGACGGTTTGAAGCTTTCTTT. The chain uses TRBV13 and TRBJ1-1; D may be TRBD1 (5 bases). The germline CDR1 and CDR2 sequences are PRHDT and FYEKMQ (reference sequence). The CDR3 runs to 12 residues. V lost 4 bases, J lost 7 bases, and 10 bases lay in between.

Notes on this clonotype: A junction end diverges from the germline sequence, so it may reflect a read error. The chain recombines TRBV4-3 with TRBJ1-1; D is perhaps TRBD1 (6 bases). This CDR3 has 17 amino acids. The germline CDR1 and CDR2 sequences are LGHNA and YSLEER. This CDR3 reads CASSSERRGVLNTDAFF. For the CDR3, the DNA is TGCGCCAGCAGCTCAGAAAGGAGGGGGGTTTTGAACACTGACGCTTTCTTT.

The CDR3 reads CASSQAFGRTSYNEQFF. DNA for the CDR3: TGCGCCAGCAGCCAAGCCTTCGGGCGTACCTCCTACAATGAGCAGTTCTTC. The chain couples TRBV4-1 to TRBJ2-1; D ambiguous. This CDR3 spans 17 amino acids. V gave up 1 base and J gave up 0 bases, with 13 bases separating them. Germline V gives CDR1 MGHRA, CDR2 YSYEKL.

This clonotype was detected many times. CDR3 region: CASSVGRASYNEQFF. The DNA of the CDR3 is TGTGCCAGCAGCGTCGGAAGGGCCTCCTACAATGAGCAGTTCTTC. The rearrangement joins TRBV9 to TRBJ2-1; D remains unclear. Trimming removed 2 bases at V and 0 bases at J, with 9 bases between. Germline V gene sequence: CDR1 SGDLS, CDR2 YYNGEE. The CDR3 is made up of 15 amino acids.

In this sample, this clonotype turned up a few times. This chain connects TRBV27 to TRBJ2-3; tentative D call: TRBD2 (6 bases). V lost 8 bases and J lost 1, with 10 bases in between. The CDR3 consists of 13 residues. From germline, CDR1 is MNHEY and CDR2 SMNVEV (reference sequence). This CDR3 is CASGERGTDTQYF. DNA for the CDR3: TGTGCCAGCGGGGAGCGGGGCACAGATACGCAGTATTTT.

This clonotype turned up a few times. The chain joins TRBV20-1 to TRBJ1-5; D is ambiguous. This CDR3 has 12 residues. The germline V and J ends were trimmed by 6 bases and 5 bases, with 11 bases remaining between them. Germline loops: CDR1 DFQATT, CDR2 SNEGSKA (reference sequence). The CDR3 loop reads CSAAPYHQPQHF. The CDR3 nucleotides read TGCAGTGCCGCCCCTTACCATCAGCCCCAGCATTTT.

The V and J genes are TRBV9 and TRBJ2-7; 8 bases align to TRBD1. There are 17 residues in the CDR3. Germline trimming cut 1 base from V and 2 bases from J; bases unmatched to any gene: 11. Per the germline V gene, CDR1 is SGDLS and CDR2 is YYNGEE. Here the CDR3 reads CASSVSLAGQGPYEQYF. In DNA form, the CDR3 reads TGTGCCAGCAGCGTAAGTCTCGCCGGACAGGGACCCTACGAGCAGTACTTC. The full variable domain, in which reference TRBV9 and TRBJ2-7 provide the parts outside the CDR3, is DSGVTQTPKHLITATGQRVTLRCSPRSGDLSVYWYQQSLDQGLQFLIQYYNGEERAKGNILERFSAQQFPDLHSELNLSSLELGDSALYFCASSVSLAGQGPYEQYFGPGTRLTVT.

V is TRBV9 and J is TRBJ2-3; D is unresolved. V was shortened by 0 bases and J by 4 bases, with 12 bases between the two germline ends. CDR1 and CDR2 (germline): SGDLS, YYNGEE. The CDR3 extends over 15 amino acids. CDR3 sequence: CASSVEGLSPDTQYF. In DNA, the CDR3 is TGTGCCAGCAGCGTAGAAGGCCTGTCCCCAGATACGCAGTATTTT.

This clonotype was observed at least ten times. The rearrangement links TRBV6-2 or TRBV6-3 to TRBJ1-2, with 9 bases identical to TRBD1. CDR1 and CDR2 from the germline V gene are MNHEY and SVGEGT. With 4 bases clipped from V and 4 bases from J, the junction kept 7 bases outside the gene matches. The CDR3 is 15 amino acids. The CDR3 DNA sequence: TGTGCCAGCAGTTCCTCGCTACAGGGGGCCTATGGCTACACCTTC. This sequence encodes CASSSSLQGAYGYTF.

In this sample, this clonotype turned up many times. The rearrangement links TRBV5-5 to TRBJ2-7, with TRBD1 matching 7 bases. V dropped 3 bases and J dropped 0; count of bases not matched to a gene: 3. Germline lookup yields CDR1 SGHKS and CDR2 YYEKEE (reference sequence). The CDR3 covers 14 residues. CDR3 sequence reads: CASSSTGFSYEQYF. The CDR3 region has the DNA TGTGCCAGCAGCTCGACAGGGTTCTCCTACGAGCAGTACTTC.

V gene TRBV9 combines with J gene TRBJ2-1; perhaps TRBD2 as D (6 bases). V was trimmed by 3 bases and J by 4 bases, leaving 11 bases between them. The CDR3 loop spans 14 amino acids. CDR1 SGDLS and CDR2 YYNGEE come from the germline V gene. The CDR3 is CASSADGSYNEQFF. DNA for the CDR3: TGTGCCAGCAGCGCCGACGGGAGTTACAATGAGCAGTTCTTC.

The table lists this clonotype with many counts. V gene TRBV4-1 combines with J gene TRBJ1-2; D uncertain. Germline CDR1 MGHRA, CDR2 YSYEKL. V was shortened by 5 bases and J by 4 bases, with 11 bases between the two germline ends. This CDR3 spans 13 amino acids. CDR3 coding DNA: TGCGCCAGCAGCTCCGGGTCCACCTATGGCTACACCTTC. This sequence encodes CASSSGSTYGYTF.

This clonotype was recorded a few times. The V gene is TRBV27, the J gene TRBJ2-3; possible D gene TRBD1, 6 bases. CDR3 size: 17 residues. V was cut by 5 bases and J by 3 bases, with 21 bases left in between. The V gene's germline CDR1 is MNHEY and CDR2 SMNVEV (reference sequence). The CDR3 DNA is TGTGCCAGCAGTCCCCCCTGGCAGGGGTGGGTAACAGATACGCAGTATTTT. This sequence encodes CASSPPWQGWVTDTQYF.

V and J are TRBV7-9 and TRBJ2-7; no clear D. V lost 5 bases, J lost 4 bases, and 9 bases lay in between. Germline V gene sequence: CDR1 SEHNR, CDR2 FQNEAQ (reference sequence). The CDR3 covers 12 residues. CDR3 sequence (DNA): TGTGCCAGCAGCGCCGGCCAGTACGAGCAGTACTTC. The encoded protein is CASSAGQYEQYF.

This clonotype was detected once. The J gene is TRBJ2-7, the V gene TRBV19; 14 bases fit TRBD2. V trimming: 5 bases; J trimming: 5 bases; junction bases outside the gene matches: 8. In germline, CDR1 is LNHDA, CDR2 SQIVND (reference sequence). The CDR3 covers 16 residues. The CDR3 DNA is TGTGCCAGTAGTCTGGGGACTAGCGGGGGCGAAGACGAGCAGTACTTC. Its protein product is CASSLGTSGGEDEQYF.

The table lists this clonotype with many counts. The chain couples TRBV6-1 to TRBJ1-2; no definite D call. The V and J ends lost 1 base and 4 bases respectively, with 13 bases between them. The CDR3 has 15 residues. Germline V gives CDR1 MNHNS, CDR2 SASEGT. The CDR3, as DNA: TGTGCCAGCAGTGAAGAGGGCAGCGAGGGCTATGGCTACACCTTC. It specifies CASSEEGSEGYGYTF.

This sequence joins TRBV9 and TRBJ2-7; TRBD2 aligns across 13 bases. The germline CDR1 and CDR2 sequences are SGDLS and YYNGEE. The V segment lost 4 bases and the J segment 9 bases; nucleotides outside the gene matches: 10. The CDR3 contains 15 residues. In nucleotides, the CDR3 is TGTGCCAGCAGCACAGGGACTAGCGGGGCCATAGGGCAGTACTTC. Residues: CASSTGTSGAIGQYF. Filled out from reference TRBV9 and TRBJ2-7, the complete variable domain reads DSGVTQTPKHLITATGQRVTLRCSPRSGDLSVYWYQQSLDQGLQFLIQYYNGEERAKGNILERFSAQQFPDLHSELNLSSLELGDSALYFCASSTGTSGAIGQYFGPGTRLTVT.

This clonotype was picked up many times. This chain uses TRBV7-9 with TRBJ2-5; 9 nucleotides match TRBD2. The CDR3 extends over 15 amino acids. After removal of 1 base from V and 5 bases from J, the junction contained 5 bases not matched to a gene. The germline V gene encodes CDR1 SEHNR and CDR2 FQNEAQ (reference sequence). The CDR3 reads CASSLVTSGEETQYF. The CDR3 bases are TGTGCCAGCAGCTTAGTGACTAGCGGAGAGGAGACCCAGTACTTC.

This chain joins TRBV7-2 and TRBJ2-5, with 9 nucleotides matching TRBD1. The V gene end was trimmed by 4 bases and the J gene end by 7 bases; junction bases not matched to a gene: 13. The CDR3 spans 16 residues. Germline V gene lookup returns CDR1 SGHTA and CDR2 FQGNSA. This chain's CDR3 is CASSSGPTGGQGTQYF. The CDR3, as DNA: TGTGCCAGCAGCTCTGGGCCGACAGGGGGGCAGGGGACCCAGTACTTC.

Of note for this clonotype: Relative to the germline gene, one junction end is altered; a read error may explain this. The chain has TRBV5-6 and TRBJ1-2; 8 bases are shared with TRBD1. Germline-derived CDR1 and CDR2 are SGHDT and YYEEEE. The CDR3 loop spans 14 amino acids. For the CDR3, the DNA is TGTGCCAGCAGCTTCCAGGGGGCTAACTATGGCTGCACCTTC. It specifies CASSFQGANYGCTF.

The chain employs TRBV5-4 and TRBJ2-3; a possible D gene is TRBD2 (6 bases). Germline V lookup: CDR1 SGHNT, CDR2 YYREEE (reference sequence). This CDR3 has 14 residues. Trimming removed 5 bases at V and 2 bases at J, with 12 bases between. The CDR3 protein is CASSSGTYTDTQYF. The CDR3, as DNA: TGTGCCAGCAGTTCCGGGACTTACACAGATACGCAGTATTTT.

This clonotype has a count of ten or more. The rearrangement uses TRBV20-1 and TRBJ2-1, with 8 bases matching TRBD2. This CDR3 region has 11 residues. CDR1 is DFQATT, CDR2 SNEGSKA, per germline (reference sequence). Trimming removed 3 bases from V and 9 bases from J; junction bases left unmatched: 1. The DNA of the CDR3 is TGCAGTGCTAGCGGGGGGGGTGAGCAGTTCTTC. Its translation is CSASGGGEQFF.

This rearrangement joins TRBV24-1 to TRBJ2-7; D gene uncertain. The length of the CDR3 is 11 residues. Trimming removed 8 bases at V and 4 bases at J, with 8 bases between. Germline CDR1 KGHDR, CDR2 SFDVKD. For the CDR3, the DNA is TGTGCCACCATAAGGAGTTACGAGCAGTACTTC. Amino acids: CATIRSYEQYF.

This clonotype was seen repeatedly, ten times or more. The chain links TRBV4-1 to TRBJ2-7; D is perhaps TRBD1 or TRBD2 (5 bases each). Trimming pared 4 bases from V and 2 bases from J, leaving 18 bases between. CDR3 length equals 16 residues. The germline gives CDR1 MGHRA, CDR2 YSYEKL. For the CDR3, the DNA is TGCGCCAGCAGCCCGTCTTGGGGACCCGGACCCTACGAGCAGTACTTC. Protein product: CASSPSWGPGPYEQYF.

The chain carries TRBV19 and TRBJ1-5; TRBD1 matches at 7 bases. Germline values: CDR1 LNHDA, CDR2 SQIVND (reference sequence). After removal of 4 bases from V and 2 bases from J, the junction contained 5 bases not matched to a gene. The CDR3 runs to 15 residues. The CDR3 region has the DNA TGTGCCAGTAGTACCACAGGGGTGGGCAATCAGCCCCAGCATTTT. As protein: CASSTTGVGNQPQHF.

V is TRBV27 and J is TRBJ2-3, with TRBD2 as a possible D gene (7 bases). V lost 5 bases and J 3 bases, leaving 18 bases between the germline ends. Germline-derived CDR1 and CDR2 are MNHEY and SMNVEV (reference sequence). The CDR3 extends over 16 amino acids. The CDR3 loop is CASSPAAGALTDTQYF. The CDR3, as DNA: TGTGCCAGCAGTCCCGCGGCGGGGGCGCTAACAGATACGCAGTATTTT.